This TCR beta chain was sequenced in a study of naive and memory T cell subsets. A note on this clonotype: Antigen unknown.

Study outcomes and limitations: Especially in CD8 cells, naive repertoires contained a few larger clonotypes, possibly CD45RA-re-expressing memory cells. Between naive and memory subsets, TCR abundance power law exponents differed. No ground truth validated the naive and memory repertoire findings.

The beta constant-region primer was an equimolar mix of two oligonucleotides covering TRBC1 and TRBC2. Nested alpha and beta constant-region primers with the SP2 primer drove four PCR rounds on ligated cDNA. Ligation attached a single-stranded oligonucleotide with a 12-nucleotide UMI and the SP2 primer to the cDNA 3' end. TCRdb reanalysed the UMI-ligation and nested PCR reads using MiXCR and keeps one entry per CDR3 protein. The sample lists over 110,000 distinct CDR3 sequences; approximately 21% were seen once. This sequence was found in a human donor in good health. Sequenced: naive CD8+ T cells from blood.

The CDR3 is CASSLSSGLAGVSYNEQFF. DNA of the CDR3: TGTGCCAGCAGCTTATCCTCAGGACTAGCGGGAGTTAGCTACAATGAGCAGTTCTTC. This sequence joins TRBV7-9 and TRBJ2-1; 13 bases agree with TRBD2. The V gene's germline CDR1 is SEHNR and CDR2 FQNEAQ (reference sequence). The CDR3 extends over 19 amino acids. The trim removed 2 bases at V and 3 bases at J, leaving 10 bases unmatched.